Below are 25 T cell receptor beta chains sequenced from a single sample in a study of cytomegalovirus exposure and HLA in healthy donors. The PCR used 60 Vbeta and 13 Jbeta primers. This table comes from immunoSEQ multiplex PCR, and its TCRdb copy is limited to in-frame clones, with some not included. The sample holds 50,000 to 70,000 clones, roughly 80% seen once. Sequenced input: PBMCs. The source is a woman aged 40 to 50 in good health and CMV-seronegative.

The CDR3 protein is CASSSGDRVYEQYF. DNA of the CDR3: TGTGCCAGCAGTTCCGGGGACAGGGTGTACGAGCAGTACTTC. This chain uses TRBV5-4 with TRBJ2-7, with 9 bases that match TRBD1. Germline V gene lookup returns CDR1 SGHNT and CDR2 YYREEE (reference sequence). This CDR3 region has 14 residues. Unmatched junction bases numbered 7, after V lost 5 bases and J lost 4 bases.

The chain is built from TRBV27 and TRBJ2-1; D might be TRBD2 (5 bases). The ends were cut back, 5 bases at V and 2 bases at J, with 19 bases in the middle. The CDR3 is 17 residues long. CDR1 is MNHEY and CDR2 is SMNVEV in the germline V gene (reference sequence). The CDR3 bases are TGTGCCAGCAGTCCTGTATTATCGGGGTTGCCCTACAATGAGCAGTTCTTC. It encodes CASSPVLSGLPYNEQFF.

The V gene is TRBV9, the J gene TRBJ2-7, with D hard to call. Per germline, CDR1 SGDLS and CDR2 YYNGEE. This CDR3 has 13 residues. The ends were cut back, 3 bases at V and 5 bases at J, with 12 bases in the middle. The CDR3 DNA reads TGTGCCAGCAGCGCCCGGGTTCGGGACGAGCAGTACTTC. Protein product: CASSARVRDEQYF. The full variable domain, its missing parts supplied by reference TRBV9 and TRBJ2-7, is DSGVTQTPKHLITATGQRVTLRCSPRSGDLSVYWYQQSLDQGLQFLIQYYNGEERAKGNILERFSAQQFPDLHSELNLSSLELGDSALYFCASSARVRDEQYFGPGTRLTVT.

The chain uses TRBV27 and TRBJ2-5, with 11 bases matching TRBD2. The end of the DNA aligns better with TRBJ2-7, so the J call may be wrong. Germline V gene lookup returns CDR1 MNHEY and CDR2 SMNVEV (reference sequence). The CDR3 length is 15 residues. This CDR3 is CASSFTSGSRYEQYF. DNA of the CDR3: TGTGCCAGCAGTTTTACTAGCGGGAGTCGGTACGAGCAGTACTTC.

This clone was seen once. V gene TRBV4-2 combines with J gene TRBJ2-6, with TRBD2 as a possible D gene (5 bases). This CDR3 region has 22 residues. Germline V gene data show CDR1 as LGHNA and CDR2 as YNFKEQ. The V end was cut by 3 bases, the J end by 4 bases, with 31 bases between. The CDR3 DNA follows: TGTGCCAGCAGCCAGAGAGTGCCTATGTTCGGGAAGGCCCTAACGGGGGCCAACGTCCTGACTTTC. As protein: CASSQRVPMFGKALTGANVLTF.

The chain couples TRBV5-4 to TRBJ1-1; 9 bases align to TRBD1. There are 14 residues in the CDR3. Germline CDR1 is SGHNT and CDR2 is YYREEE (reference sequence). Trimming removed 6 bases from V and 4 bases from J; junction bases left unmatched: 7. The chain's CDR3 is CASTRTGVRTEAFF. CDR3 DNA: TGTGCCAGCACCCGGACAGGGGTTCGCACTGAAGCTTTCTTT.

The V call is TRBV30, the J call TRBJ2-3, with 11 bases lining up with TRBD2. This CDR3 is built from 17 residues. Germline values: CDR1 GTSNPN, CDR2 SVGIG (reference sequence). The V gene end was trimmed by 4 bases and the J gene end by 2 bases; junction bases not matched to a gene: 11. The CDR3 DNA follows: TGTGCCTGGACACATGCCAGGACTAGCGGGTACACAGATACGCAGTATTTT. Translation gives CAWTHARTSGYTDTQYF.

The chain employs TRBV5-1 and TRBJ1-3; D might be TRBD1 (5 bases). The V gene lost 3 bases and the J gene lost 2 bases, with 9 bases spanning the gap. Germline assignment: CDR1 SGHRS and CDR2 YFSETQ. The CDR3 sequence is 14 residues long. The CDR3, as DNA: TGCGCCAGCAGCTCGGGGGGGGCTGGAAACACCATATATTTT. Translating gives CASSSGGAGNTIYF.

V and J are TRBV29-1 and TRBJ2-1; no definite D call. The CDR3 runs to 11 residues. With 6 bases removed from V and 8 bases from J, the gap between germline ends came to 11 bases. The germline V gene has CDR1 SQVTM and CDR2 ANQGSEA. The CDR3, as DNA: TGCAGCGTGGGCTTCGGCGATGAGCAGTTCTTC. Translation: CSVGFGDEQFF.

This chain joins TRBV6-5 and TRBJ2-7, with 9 bases fitting TRBD2. The germline V gene has CDR1 MNHEY and CDR2 SVGAGI. This CDR3 is 15 amino acids long. With 1 base clipped from V and 2 bases from J, the junction kept 3 bases outside the gene matches. The CDR3 nucleotides are TGTGCCAGCAGTTACTTGTCTAGCGGGACCTACGAGCAGTACTTC. Its protein is CASSYLSSGTYEQYF.

The chain is built from TRBV29-1 and TRBJ2-3; the match to TRBD2 covers 10 bases. Germline V gene lookup returns CDR1 SQVTM and CDR2 ANQGSEA. The J segment lost 5 bases and the V segment lost 7 bases, leaving 9 bases of the junction unmatched. There are 14 residues in the CDR3. The CDR3 loop is CSATSGTVGDTQYF. CDR3 DNA: TGCAGCGCAACTAGCGGGACCGTAGGAGATACGCAGTATTTT.

The chain uses TRBV11-3 and TRBJ2-3; perhaps TRBD1 as D (7 bases). CDR3 length equals 15 residues. Deletions cut 5 bases from V and 5 bases from J, with 17 bases between. From germline, CDR1 is SGHNT and CDR2 YENEEA. DNA for the CDR3: TGTGCCAGCAGCCGTGGAGGGGGCGGTGGAGATACGCAGTATTTT. Amino acids: CASSRGGGGGDTQYF.

The chain combines TRBV5-1 with TRBJ2-1, with D perhaps matching TRBD1 (5 bases). This CDR3 is built from 15 residues. Germline V lookup: CDR1 SGHRS, CDR2 YFSETQ. Between the trimmed V and J ends, which lost 4 bases and 0 bases, there was a span of 11 bases. The CDR3 reads CASSVTVSSYNEQFF. CDR3 sequence (DNA): TGCGCCAGCAGCGTGACAGTTAGCTCCTACAATGAGCAGTTCTTC.

The chain combines TRBV28 with TRBJ2-5; TRBD2 matches at 7 bases. The V gene end was trimmed by 1 base and the J gene end by 5 bases; junction bases not matched to a gene: 10. The CDR3 sequence is 16 residues long. In germline, CDR1 is MDHEN, CDR2 SYDVKM. CDR3 amino acids: CASSLLGLRKPETQYF. The CDR3 bases are TGTGCCAGCAGTTTATTGGGACTACGTAAACCGGAGACCCAGTACTTC.

This clone was observed a handful of times. V and J are TRBV2 and TRBJ2-1, with 8 bases that match TRBD2. The CDR3 runs 16 residues. Trimming took 1 base from V and 6 from J; bases not matched to a gene: 8. CDR1 and CDR2 (germline): SNHLY, FYNNEI. CDR3 sequence reads: CASSEVLAGSGNEQFF. In nucleotides, the CDR3 is TGTGCCAGCAGTGAAGTATTAGCGGGGAGCGGCAATGAGCAGTTCTTC. Full variable domain (remainder filled in from reference TRBV2 and TRBJ2-1): EPEVTQTPSHQVTQMGQEVILRCVPISNHLYFYWYRQILGQKVEFLVSFYNNEISEKSEIFDDQFSVERPDGSNFTLKIRSTKLEDSAMYFCASSEVLAGSGNEQFFGPGTRLTVL.

CDR3 in DNA: TGTGCCAGCAGCTTGATTCCCGCCAACTCAGATACGCAGTATTTT. It yields the protein CASSLIPANSDTQYF. The chain joins TRBV5-4 to TRBJ2-3; D is unclear. Germline V gene lookup returns CDR1 SGHNT and CDR2 YYREEE (reference sequence). The CDR3 runs to 15 residues. Trimming stripped 1 base from V and 4 bases from J, with 13 bases between.

This CDR3 is CASSLGRSNQPQHF. The CDR3 coding sequence is TGTGCCAGCAGCTTGGGGCGGAGCAATCAGCCCCAGCATTTT. This chain joins TRBV5-6 and TRBJ1-5; D is unresolved. The CDR3 contains 14 residues. The germline V gene encodes CDR1 SGHDT and CDR2 YYEEEE. V was clipped by 0 bases and J by 1 base, with 5 bases between them.

This clone was observed a few times. V usage is TRBV6-1 and J usage is TRBJ2-7; D not certain. Trimming left V 7 bases short and J 1 base short, with 8 bases between. Looked up from germline, CDR1 is MNHNS and CDR2 is SASEGT. The CDR3 runs 12 residues. The CDR3 sequence is CASIRNSYEQYF. The CDR3 DNA follows: TGTGCCAGCATCAGGAATTCCTACGAGCAGTACTTC.

The V gene is TRBV4-1, the J gene TRBJ1-2, with 7 bases matching TRBD1. The germline V gene encodes CDR1 MGHRA and CDR2 YSYEKL. Trimming at V came to 0 bases and at J to 7 bases, leaving 5 bases not matched to a gene. There are 14 residues in the CDR3. CDR3 sequence: CASSQDLAGGGYTF. CDR3 bases: TGCGCCAGCAGCCAAGATCTGGCAGGGGGTGGCTACACCTTC.

V is TRBV15 and J is TRBJ1-5, with 7 bases lining up with TRBD1. CDR1 is LNHNV, CDR2 YYDKDF, per germline (reference sequence). This CDR3 is built from 19 residues. Trimming cost V 5 bases and J 5 bases; bases outside gene matches: 21. The CDR3 region is CATSRPPGQTLLGDQPQHF. As DNA, the CDR3 is TGTGCCACCAGCCGACCCCCGGGACAGACCCTTCTAGGAGATCAGCCCCAGCATTTT.

This rearrangement joins TRBV27 to TRBJ1-1, with 8 bases identical to TRBD1. The germline gives CDR1 MNHEY, CDR2 SMNVEV (reference sequence). The CDR3 spans 15 residues. The trim removed 3 bases at V and 3 bases at J, leaving 6 bases unmatched. CDR3 sequence: CASSFSATGDTEAFF. CDR3 coding DNA: TGTGCCAGCAGTTTTTCCGCGACAGGGGACACTGAAGCTTTCTTT.

The rearrangement joins TRBV5-1 to TRBJ1-2; D may be TRBD1 (6 bases). The CDR3 loop spans 13 amino acids. V dropped 3 bases and J dropped 5 bases, with 11 bases sitting between them. The germline CDR1 and CDR2 sequences are SGHRS and YFSETQ. This CDR3 reads CASSSTGPYGYTF. The CDR3 DNA sequence: TGCGCCAGCAGCTCGACAGGCCCATATGGCTACACCTTC.

The chain uses TRBV6-1 and TRBJ1-1; possible D gene TRBD1, 5 bases. CDR3 length: 15 amino acids. The V and J ends lost 2 bases and 1 base respectively, with 11 bases between them. Germline V gene sequence: CDR1 MNHNS, CDR2 SASEGT. The CDR3 DNA follows: TGTGCCAGCAGTGAATTCGACAGCAAGAACACTGAAGCTTTCTTT. Protein sequence: CASSEFDSKNTEAFF.

V gene TRBV28 combines with J gene TRBJ1-1; D remains ambiguous. The CDR3 runs to 15 residues. V shed 7 bases and J shed 1 base, with 16 bases lying between them. Germline CDR1 is MDHEN and CDR2 is SYDVKM. The CDR3 region is CASKLGWRENTEAFF. The CDR3 DNA is TGTGCCAGCAAACTGGGCTGGAGGGAGAACACTGAAGCTTTCTTT. Full variable domain (remainder filled in from reference TRBV28 and TRBJ1-1): DVKVTQSSRYLVKRTGEKVFLECVQDMDHENMFWYRQDPGLGLRLIYFSYDVKMKEKGDIPEGYSVSREKKERFSLILESASTNQTSMYLCASKLGWRENTEAFFGQGTRLTVV.

This sequence joins TRBV2 and TRBJ2-5, with 7 bases that match TRBD1. With 6 bases clipped from V and 2 bases from J, the junction kept 9 bases outside the gene matches. Germline CDR1 SNHLY, CDR2 FYNNEI. The CDR3 spans 15 residues. The chain's CDR3 is CASSLYGTAQETQYF. CDR3 coding DNA: TGTGCCAGCAGCTTATACGGGACAGCACAAGAGACCCAGTACTTC.